A selection of T cell receptor beta chains follows, all from one sample in a study of blood T cell repertoires in COVID-19. Data came from immunoSEQ multiplex PCR; TCRdb stores just in-frame clones and leaves some out. In the table there are about 130,000 clones, nearly 90% of which are singletons. Sequenced: peripheral blood. All receptors come from a woman older than 75 with acute or convalescent COVID-19. Both conserved end residues are part of each CDR3. A D gene is named only where the DNA matches it firmly. Rows give clone size only sometimes, using once, few, many, or a class for an expanded clone.

j_call: TRBJ1-2
v_call: TRBV27
clone_size: once
d_call: NA
cdr3_aa: CASSPRGRNYGYTF
cdr3_nt: TGTGCCAGCAGTCCCAGGGGTCGCAACTATGGCTACACCTTC

j_call: TRBJ1-3
v_call: TRBV3-1/TRBV3-2
clone_size: NA
d_call: NA
cdr3_aa: CASSPGLRSGNTIYF
cdr3_nt: TGTGCCAGCAGCCCCGGACTGCGCTCTGGAAACACCATATATTTT

j_call: TRBJ1-4
v_call: TRBV5-1
clone_size: few
d_call: NA
cdr3_aa: CASSSMFF
cdr3_nt: TGCGCCAGCAGCTCAATGTTTTTT

j_call: TRBJ2-7
v_call: TRBV15
clone_size: once
d_call: TRBD1
cdr3_aa: CATSRGRQGNQNEQYF
cdr3_nt: TGTGCCACCAGCAGAGGCCGACAGGGCAACCAAAACGAGCAGTACTTC

j_call: TRBJ2-2
v_call: TRBV7-3
clone_size: once
d_call: NA
cdr3_aa: CASSLDSRNTGELFF
cdr3_nt: TGTGCCAGCAGCTTAGATAGTAGGAACACCGGGGAGCTGTTTTTT

j_call: TRBJ1-4
v_call: TRBV6-5
clone_size: NA
d_call: NA
cdr3_aa: CASSLQGREEKLFF
cdr3_nt: TGTGCCAGCAGTCTTCAGGGGCGAGAGGAAAAACTGTTTTTT

j_call: TRBJ2-5
v_call: TRBV6-1
clone_size: NA
d_call: TRBD2
cdr3_aa: CASSASGGRGGETQYF
cdr3_nt: TGTGCCAGCAGTGCCAGCGGGGGGAGAGGTGGGGAGACCCAGTACTTC

j_call: TRBJ1-2
v_call: TRBV4-1
clone_size: once
d_call: TRBD1
cdr3_aa: CASSPLPTGTNYGYTF
cdr3_nt: TGCGCCAGCAGCCCACTGCCGACAGGGACTAACTATGGCTACACCTTC

j_call: TRBJ2-3
v_call: TRBV4-1
clone_size: NA
d_call: NA
cdr3_aa: CASSQVGSTDTQYF
cdr3_nt: TGCGCCAGCAGCCAAGTGGGCAGCACAGATACGCAGTATTTT

j_call: TRBJ2-1
v_call: TRBV5-1
clone_size: NA
d_call: NA
cdr3_aa: CASSPKQGFSYNEQFF
cdr3_nt: TGCGCCAGCAGCCCCAAACAGGGATTTTCCTACAATGAGCAGTTCTTC

j_call: TRBJ1-6
v_call: TRBV5-1
clone_size: NA
d_call: NA
cdr3_aa: CASSLGADSPLHF
cdr3_nt: TGCGCCAGCAGCTTGGGGGCAGATTCACCCCTCCACTTT

j_call: TRBJ1-2
v_call: TRBV5-1
clone_size: NA
d_call: TRBD1
cdr3_aa: CASSSGDRAGGYTF
cdr3_nt: TGCGCCAGCAGCTCCGGCGACAGGGCGGGTGGCTACACCTTC

j_call: TRBJ2-5
v_call: TRBV10-3
clone_size: NA
d_call: NA
cdr3_aa: CAISGADQETQYF
cdr3_nt: TGTGCCATCAGTGGGGCCGACCAAGAGACCCAGTACTTC

j_call: TRBJ2-7
v_call: TRBV4-2
clone_size: NA
d_call: TRBD2
cdr3_aa: CASSLAGVNEQYF
cdr3_nt: TGTGCCAGCAGCTTAGCGGGAGTCAACGAGCAGTACTTC

j_call: TRBJ1-1
v_call: TRBV3-1/TRBV3-2
clone_size: once
d_call: TRBD1
cdr3_aa: CASSQTGGRGDTEAFF
cdr3_nt: TGTGCCAGCAGCCAGACAGGGGGAAGGGGGGACACTGAAGCTTTCTTT

j_call: TRBJ2-5
v_call: TRBV5-1
clone_size: NA
d_call: NA
cdr3_aa: CASSLRQGRVETQYF
cdr3_nt: TGCGCCAGCAGCTTGAGACAGGGGAGGGTAGAGACCCAGTACTTC

j_call: TRBJ2-5
v_call: TRBV7-3
clone_size: NA
d_call: NA
cdr3_aa: CASSLTVGGRGETQYF
cdr3_nt: TGTGCCAGCAGCTTAACTGTTGGGGGCAGGGGAGAGACCCAGTACTTC

j_call: TRBJ1-2
v_call: TRBV5-4
clone_size: NA
d_call: TRBD1
cdr3_aa: CASSLDRGNYGYTF
cdr3_nt: TGTGCCAGCAGCTTGGACAGGGGGAACTATGGCTACACCTTC

j_call: TRBJ1-3
v_call: TRBV12-3/TRBV12-4
clone_size: NA
d_call: TRBD1
cdr3_aa: CASTRQGGNTIYF
cdr3_nt: TGTGCCAGCACCCGACAGGGAGGAAACACCATATATTTT

j_call: TRBJ1-3
v_call: TRBV18
clone_size: NA
d_call: TRBD1
cdr3_aa: CASSPDRPNSGNTIYF
cdr3_nt: TGTGCCAGCTCACCGGACAGGCCCAACTCTGGAAACACCATATATTTT

j_call: TRBJ2-5
v_call: TRBV6-5
clone_size: few
d_call: TRBD2
cdr3_aa: CASRPAGGSETQYF
cdr3_nt: TGTGCCAGCAGGCCAGCGGGGGGGTCAGAGACCCAGTACTTC

j_call: TRBJ2-7
v_call: TRBV4-2
clone_size: once
d_call: TRBD2
cdr3_aa: CASSQGASGTYEQYF
cdr3_nt: TGTGCCAGCAGCCAAGGAGCTAGCGGGACCTACGAGCAGTACTTC

j_call: TRBJ1-5
v_call: TRBV19
clone_size: once
d_call: NA
cdr3_aa: CASSIGGASRNQPQHF
cdr3_nt: TGTGCCAGTAGTATCGGGGGGGCATCCCGCAATCAGCCCCAGCATTTT

j_call: TRBJ1-4
v_call: TRBV29-1
clone_size: NA
d_call: TRBD1
cdr3_aa: CSVGDREGDEKLFF
cdr3_nt: TGCAGCGTTGGAGACAGGGAAGGTGATGAAAAACTGTTTTTT

j_call: TRBJ2-1
v_call: TRBV12-3/TRBV12-4
clone_size: NA
d_call: TRBD2
cdr3_aa: CASTLAGRDEQFF
cdr3_nt: TGTGCCAGTACATTAGCGGGCCGGGATGAGCAGTTCTTC

j_call: TRBJ2-7
v_call: TRBV3-1/TRBV3-2
clone_size: NA
d_call: TRBD2
cdr3_aa: CASSPRQAGAYEQYF
cdr3_nt: TGTGCCAGCAGCCCCCGGCAAGCGGGAGCCTACGAGCAGTACTTC

j_call: TRBJ2-7
v_call: TRBV5-4
clone_size: NA
d_call: TRBD1
cdr3_aa: CASSPGTVAYEQYF
cdr3_nt: TGTGCCAGCAGCCCCGGGACAGTGGCCTACGAGCAGTACTTC

j_call: TRBJ2-2
v_call: TRBV19
clone_size: NA
d_call: TRBD1
cdr3_aa: CASSIERGRTGELFF
cdr3_nt: TGTGCCAGTAGTATAGAGAGGGGGCGGACCGGGGAGCTGTTTTTT

j_call: TRBJ1-2
v_call: TRBV10-3
clone_size: once
d_call: TRBD1
cdr3_aa: CAISERQGDYGYTF
cdr3_nt: TGTGCCATCAGTGAGCGACAGGGTGACTATGGCTACACCTTC

j_call: TRBJ2-7
v_call: TRBV7-8
clone_size: NA
d_call: TRBD2
cdr3_aa: CASSLARRGGLEQYF
cdr3_nt: TGTGCCAGCAGCTTAGCGCGGCGGGGGGGCCTCGAGCAGTACTTC